The rows below give T cell receptor beta chains drawn from one sample of a study of identical twins. TCRdb called the 5' RACE reads again in MiXCR, with one record for every CDR3 protein. The repertoire holds 350,000 to 450,000 distinct CDR3 sequences, with less than 20% as singletons. Source material: naive T cells sorted from blood. The source is a man aged 50-60 years in good health. Each CDR3 is given with its conserved first and last residue.

CDR3 protein	V gene	J gene
CASSQDIGGRRDTQYF	TRBV4-3	TRBJ2-3
CASSLTRGNGLRGNF	TRBV7-9	TRBJ1-1
CASSAAAGGSSYNEQFF	TRBV12-3/TRBV12-4	TRBJ2-1
CASSLTGPMNTEAFF	TRBV28	TRBJ1-1
CASSPGAGLALFF	TRBV6-1	TRBJ2-1
CASRFPTSGSPNSNEQFF	TRBV6-2/TRBV6-3	TRBJ2-1
CASSLTSGLLGEQYF	TRBV5-1	TRBJ2-7
CASSQSDAGYEQYF	TRBV4-2	TRBJ2-7
CSARDRGFAYPYEQYF	TRBV20-1	TRBJ2-7
CASSQGASGYIYEQYF	TRBV4-3	TRBJ2-7
CASSSHLAGETQYF	TRBV5-6	TRBJ2-5
CASSLWTAQETQYF	TRBV18	TRBJ2-5
CASSLGQGSTYEQYF	TRBV7-2	TRBJ2-7
CSVEDFPVSETQYF	TRBV29-1	TRBJ2-5
CASSGYTGQPEQYF	TRBV25-1	TRBJ2-7
CASSRGRGGEQYF	TRBV5-6	TRBJ2-7
CASSPAGGSGELFF	TRBV5-6	TRBJ2-2
CASSQEGGREQFF	TRBV4-3	TRBJ2-1
CASRRTGDGEQFF	TRBV27	TRBJ2-1
CASSLGGDGYTF	TRBV11-2	TRBJ1-2
CASSLRPPIDTQYF	TRBV5-1	TRBJ2-3
CASSRHGGFEYGGNEQFF	TRBV14	TRBJ2-1
CSVEDRVGEKLFF	TRBV29-1	TRBJ1-4